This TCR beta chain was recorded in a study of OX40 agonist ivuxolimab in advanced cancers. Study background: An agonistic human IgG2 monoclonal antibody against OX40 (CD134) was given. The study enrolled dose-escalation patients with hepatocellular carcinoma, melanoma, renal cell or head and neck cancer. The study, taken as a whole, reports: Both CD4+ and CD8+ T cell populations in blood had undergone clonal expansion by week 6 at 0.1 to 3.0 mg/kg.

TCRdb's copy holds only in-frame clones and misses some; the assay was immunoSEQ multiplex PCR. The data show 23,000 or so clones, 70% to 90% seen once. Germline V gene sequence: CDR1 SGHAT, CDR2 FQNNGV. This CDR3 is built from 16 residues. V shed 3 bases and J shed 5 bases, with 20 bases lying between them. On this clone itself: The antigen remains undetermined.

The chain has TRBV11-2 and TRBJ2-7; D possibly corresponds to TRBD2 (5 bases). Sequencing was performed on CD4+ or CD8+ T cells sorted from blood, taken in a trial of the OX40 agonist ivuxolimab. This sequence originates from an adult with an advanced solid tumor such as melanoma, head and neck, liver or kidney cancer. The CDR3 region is CASSFWESGNVDEQYF. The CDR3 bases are TGTGCCAGCAGCTTTTGGGAAAGCGGCAATGTGGACGAGCAGTACTTC.